One sample yielded the 3 T cell receptor beta chains listed below, sequenced in a study of T cell responses to AZD1222 COVID-19 vaccine. Assay used: immunoSEQ multiplex PCR; TCRdb lists only in-frame clones, some missing. The sample records about 130,000 clones, more than 85% being singletons. This sample comprised peripheral blood, obtained on day 0 of AZD1222 vaccination. The receptor source for this set is an adult in good health.

The chain is built from TRBV7-2 and TRBJ2-5, with a weak D call TRBD2 (5 bases). The CDR3 loop spans 14 amino acids. V was cut by 7 bases and J by 1 base, with 13 bases left in between. CDR1 is SGHTA, CDR2 FQGNSA, per germline. The CDR3, as DNA: TGTGCCAGCACCGGAGGACGGGGCCAAGAGACCCAGTACTTC. Translating gives CASTGGRGQETQYF.

The CDR3 nucleotides are TGTGCCAGCAGTTTCCCGAGTAACTATGGCTACACCTTC. Its translation: CASSFPSNYGYTF. V usage is TRBV28 and J usage is TRBJ1-2; D gene unclear. CDR3 size: 13 residues. The V gene's germline CDR1 is MDHEN and CDR2 SYDVKM. Deletions cut 3 bases from V and 1 base from J, with 6 bases between.

This chain uses TRBV9 with TRBJ2-3; possibly TRBD1 for D (5 bases). Germline values: CDR1 SGDLS, CDR2 YYNGEE. This CDR3 region has 15 residues. V lost 0 bases and J lost 4, with 12 bases in between. The CDR3 loop reads CASSVEARAADTQYF. CDR3 sequence (DNA): TGTGCCAGCAGCGTAGAGGCCAGGGCGGCAGATACGCAGTATTTT.